Listed below are T cell receptor beta chains from one sample, sequenced in a study of shared clonotypes between healthy human individuals. Sequencing was performed with immunoSEQ multiplex PCR; in TCRdb, only in-frame clones are kept and a portion is missing. The sample yields about 110,000 clones, roughly 70% seen once. The sample consisted of memory CD8+ T cells sorted from blood. The receptors come from a woman in her thirties in good health. The CDR3 runs from the conserved cysteine through the conserved F or W. The D gene is left open where the match is weak. Only part of the rows carry a size: once, few, many, or a class if the clone is expanded.

>TRBJ2-7|TRBD1|TRBV4-1|many
CASSQDPTGAAEEQYF
TGCGCCAGCAGCCAAGATCCAACAGGGGCAGCTGAGGAGCAGTACTTC
>TRBJ1-5|-|TRBV2|-
CASSEVGGLQPQHF
TGTGCCAGCAGTGAAGTCGGGGGCCTTCAGCCCCAGCATTTT
>TRBJ2-7|TRBD2|TRBV5-6|-
CASSLVILADYEQYF
TGTGCCAGCAGCTTGGTTATTCTAGCGGACTACGAGCAGTACTTC
>TRBJ1-4|TRBD1|TRBV28|-
CASSADRGLISATNEKLFF
TGTGCCAGCAGTGCGGACAGGGGGTTGATTTCAGCAACTAATGAAAAACTGTTTTTT
>TRBJ2-7|TRBD1|TRBV19|-
CASSIGTGPYEQYF
TGTGCCAGTAGTATCGGGACAGGGCCCTACGAGCAGTACTTC
>TRBJ1-1|-|TRBV28|few
CASRPFMNTEAFF
TGTGCCAGCAGACCCTTCATGAACACTGAAGCTTTCTTT
>TRBJ1-1|-|TRBV7-9|-
CASSHPDSYTEAFF
TGTGCCAGCAGCCACCCGGACAGTTACACTGAAGCTTTCTTT
>TRBJ2-7|-|TRBV9|-
CASSVDQSSYEQYF
TGTGCCAGCAGCGTCGATCAGAGCTCCTACGAGCAGTACTTC
>TRBJ2-2|TRBD2|TRBV18|-
CASSLGLAGPPRRFGELFF
TGTGCCAGCTCCCTTGGACTAGCGGGTCCTCCCAGAAGGTTTGGGGAGCTGTTTTTT
>TRBJ2-7|-|TRBV28|-
CASSLLASATYEQYF
TGTGCCAGCAGTTTACTGGCTAGCGCGACCTACGAGCAGTACTTC
>TRBJ2-7|-|TRBV6-6|-
CASSYYRKGIDEQYF
TGTGCCAGCAGTTACTACCGAAAGGGGATCGACGAGCAGTACTTC
>TRBJ2-7|-|TRBV5-1|-
CASSLGALGAYEQYF
TGCGCCAGCAGCTTGGGGGCCCTGGGAGCCTACGAGCAGTACTTC
>TRBJ2-5|TRBD1|TRBV5-1|-
CASELTGEETQYF
TGCGCCAGCGAATTGACAGGGGAAGAGACCCAGTACTTC
>TRBJ1-1|-|TRBV4-1|-
CASSQAQGRAEAFF
TGCGCCAGCAGCCAAGCTCAGGGGAGGGCTGAAGCTTTCTTT